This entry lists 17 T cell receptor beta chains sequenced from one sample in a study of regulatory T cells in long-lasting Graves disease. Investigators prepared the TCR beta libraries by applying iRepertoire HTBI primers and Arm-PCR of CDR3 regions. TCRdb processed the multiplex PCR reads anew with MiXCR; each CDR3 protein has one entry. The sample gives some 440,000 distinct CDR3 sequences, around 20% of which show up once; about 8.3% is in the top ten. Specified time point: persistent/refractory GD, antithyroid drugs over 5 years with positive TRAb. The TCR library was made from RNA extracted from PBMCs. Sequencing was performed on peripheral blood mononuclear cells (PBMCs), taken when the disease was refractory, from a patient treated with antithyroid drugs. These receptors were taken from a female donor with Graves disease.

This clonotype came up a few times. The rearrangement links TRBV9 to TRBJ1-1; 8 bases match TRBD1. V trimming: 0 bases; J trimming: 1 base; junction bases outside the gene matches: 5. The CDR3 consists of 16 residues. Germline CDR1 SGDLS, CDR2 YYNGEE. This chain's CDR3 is CASSVGAGGSNTEAFF. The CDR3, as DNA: TGTGCCAGCAGCGTAGGGGCAGGGGGCTCGAACACTGAAGCTTTCTTT.

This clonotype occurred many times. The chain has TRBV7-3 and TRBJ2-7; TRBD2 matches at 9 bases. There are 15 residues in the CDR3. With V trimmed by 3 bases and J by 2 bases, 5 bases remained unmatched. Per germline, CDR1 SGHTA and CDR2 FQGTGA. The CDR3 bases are TGTGCCAGCAGCTTTGGAGCGGGAGGCCCCTACGAGCAGTACTTC. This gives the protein CASSFGAGGPYEQYF. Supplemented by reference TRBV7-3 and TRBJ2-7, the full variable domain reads GAGVSQTPSNKVTEKGKYVELRCDPISGHTALYWYRQSLGQGPEFLIYFQGTGAADDSGLPNDRFFAVRPEGSVSTLKIQRTERGDSAVYLCASSFGAGGPYEQYFGPGTRLTVT.

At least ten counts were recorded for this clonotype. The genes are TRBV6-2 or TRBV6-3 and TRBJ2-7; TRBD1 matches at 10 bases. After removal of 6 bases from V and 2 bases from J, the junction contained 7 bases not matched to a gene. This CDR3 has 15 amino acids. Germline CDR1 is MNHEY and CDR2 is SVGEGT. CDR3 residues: CASSMGQGSPYEQYF. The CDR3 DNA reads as TGTGCCAGCAGCATGGGACAGGGGTCCCCCTACGAGCAGTACTTC.

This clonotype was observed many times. Written as DNA, the CDR3 is TGTGCCAGCAACCCGAGGGGGCAGGGGGGTCGTGCTTTCTTT. This gives the protein CASNPRGQGGRAFF. This sequence joins TRBV27 and TRBJ1-1, with 7 bases fitting TRBD1. The V and J ends lost 7 bases and 11 bases, in that order; junction bases with no gene match: 16. The CDR3 consists of 14 residues. The germline V gene encodes CDR1 MNHEY and CDR2 SMNVEV (reference sequence).

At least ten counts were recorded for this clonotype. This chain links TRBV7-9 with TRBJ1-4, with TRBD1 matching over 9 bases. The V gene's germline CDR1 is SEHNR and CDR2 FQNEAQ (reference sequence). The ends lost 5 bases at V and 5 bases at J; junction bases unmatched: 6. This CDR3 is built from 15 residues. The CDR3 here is CASSSRTGANEKLFF. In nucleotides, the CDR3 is TGTGCCAGCAGCAGCCGGACAGGGGCCAATGAAAAACTGTTTTTT.

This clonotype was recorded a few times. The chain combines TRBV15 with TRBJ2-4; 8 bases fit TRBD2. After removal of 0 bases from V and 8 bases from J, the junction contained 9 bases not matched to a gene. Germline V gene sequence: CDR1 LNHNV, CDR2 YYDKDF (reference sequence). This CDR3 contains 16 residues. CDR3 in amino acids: CATSRDHWREEYIQYF. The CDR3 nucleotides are TGTGCCACCAGCAGAGATCATTGGCGGGAGGAGTACATTCAGTACTTC.

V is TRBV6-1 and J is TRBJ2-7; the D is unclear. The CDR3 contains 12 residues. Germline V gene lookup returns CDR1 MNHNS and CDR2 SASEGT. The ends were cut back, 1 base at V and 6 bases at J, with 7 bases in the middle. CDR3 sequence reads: CASSEVSREQYF. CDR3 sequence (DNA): TGTGCCAGCAGTGAAGTAAGTCGCGAGCAGTACTTC.

The CDR3 reads CSARDWGGGDGFSSNQPQHF. Written as DNA, the CDR3 is TGCAGTGCTAGAGATTGGGGGGGAGGTGATGGGTTCAGTAGCAATCAGCCCCAGCATTTT. This rearrangement joins TRBV20-1 to TRBJ1-5; possible D gene TRBD1, 5 bases. The V gene lost 0 bases and the J gene lost 0 bases, with 24 bases spanning the gap. The CDR3 totals 20 residues. Germline V CDR1 and CDR2: DFQATT, SNEGSKA (reference sequence).

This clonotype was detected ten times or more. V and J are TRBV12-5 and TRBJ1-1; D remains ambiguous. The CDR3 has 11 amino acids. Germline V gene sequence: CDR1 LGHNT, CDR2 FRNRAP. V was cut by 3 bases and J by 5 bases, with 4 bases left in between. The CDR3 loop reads CASGFKTEAFF. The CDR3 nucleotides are TGTGCTAGTGGTTTTAAGACTGAAGCTTTCTTT.

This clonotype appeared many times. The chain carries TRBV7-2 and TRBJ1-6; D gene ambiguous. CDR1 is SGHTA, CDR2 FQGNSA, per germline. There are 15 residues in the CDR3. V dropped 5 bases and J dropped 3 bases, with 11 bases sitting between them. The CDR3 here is CASSPRLVYNSPLHF. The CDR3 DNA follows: TGTGCCAGCAGCCCGCGGCTTGTCTATAATTCACCCCTCCACTTT.

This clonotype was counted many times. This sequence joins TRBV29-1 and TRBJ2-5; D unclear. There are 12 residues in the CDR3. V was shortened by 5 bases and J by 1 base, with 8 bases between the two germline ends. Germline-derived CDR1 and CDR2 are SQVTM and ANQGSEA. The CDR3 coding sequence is TGCAGCGTTCTAAACCGCCAAGAGACCCAGTACTTC. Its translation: CSVLNRQETQYF.

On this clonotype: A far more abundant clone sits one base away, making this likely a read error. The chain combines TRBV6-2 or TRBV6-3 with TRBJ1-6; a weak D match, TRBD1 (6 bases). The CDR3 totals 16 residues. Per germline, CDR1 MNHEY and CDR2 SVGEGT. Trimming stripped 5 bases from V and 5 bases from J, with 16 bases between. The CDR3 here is CASSAPDSQNNSPLHF. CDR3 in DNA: TGTGCCAGCAGTGCCCCGGACAGTCAAAATAATTCACCCCTCCACTTT.

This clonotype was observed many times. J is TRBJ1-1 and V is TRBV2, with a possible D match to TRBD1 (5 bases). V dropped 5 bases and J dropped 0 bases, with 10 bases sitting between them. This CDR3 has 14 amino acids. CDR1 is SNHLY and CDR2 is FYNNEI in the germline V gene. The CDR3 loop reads CASSMTAMNTEAFF. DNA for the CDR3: TGTGCCAGCAGTATGACAGCTATGAACACTGAAGCTTTCTTT.

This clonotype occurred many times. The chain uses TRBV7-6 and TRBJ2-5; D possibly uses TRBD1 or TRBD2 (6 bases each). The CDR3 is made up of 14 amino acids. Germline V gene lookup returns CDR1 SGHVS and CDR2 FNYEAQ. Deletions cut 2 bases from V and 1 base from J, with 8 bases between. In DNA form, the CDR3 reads TGTGCCAGCAGCTTAACGGGGGCCCAAGAGACCCAGTACTTC. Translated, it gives CASSLTGAQETQYF.

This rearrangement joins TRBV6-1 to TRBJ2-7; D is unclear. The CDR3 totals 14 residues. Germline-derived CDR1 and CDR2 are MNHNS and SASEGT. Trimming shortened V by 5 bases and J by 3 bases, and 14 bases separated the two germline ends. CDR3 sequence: CASSPQSFGYEQYF. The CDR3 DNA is TGTGCCAGCAGTCCTCAGTCCTTCGGCTACGAGCAGTACTTC.

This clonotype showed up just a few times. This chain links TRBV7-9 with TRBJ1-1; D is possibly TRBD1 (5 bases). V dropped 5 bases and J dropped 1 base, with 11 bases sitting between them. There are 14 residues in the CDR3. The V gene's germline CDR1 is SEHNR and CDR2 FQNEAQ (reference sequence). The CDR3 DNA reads TGTGCCAGCAGCCCTTACAGGCCGAACACTGAAGCTTTCTTT. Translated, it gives CASSPYRPNTEAFF.

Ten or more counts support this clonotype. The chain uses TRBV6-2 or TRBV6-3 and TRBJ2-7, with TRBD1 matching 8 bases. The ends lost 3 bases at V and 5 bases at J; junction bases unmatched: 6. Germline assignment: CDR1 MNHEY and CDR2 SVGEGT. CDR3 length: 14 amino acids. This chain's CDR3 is CASSYRTGRNEQYF. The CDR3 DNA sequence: TGTGCCAGCAGTTATCGGACAGGGAGGAACGAGCAGTACTTC.